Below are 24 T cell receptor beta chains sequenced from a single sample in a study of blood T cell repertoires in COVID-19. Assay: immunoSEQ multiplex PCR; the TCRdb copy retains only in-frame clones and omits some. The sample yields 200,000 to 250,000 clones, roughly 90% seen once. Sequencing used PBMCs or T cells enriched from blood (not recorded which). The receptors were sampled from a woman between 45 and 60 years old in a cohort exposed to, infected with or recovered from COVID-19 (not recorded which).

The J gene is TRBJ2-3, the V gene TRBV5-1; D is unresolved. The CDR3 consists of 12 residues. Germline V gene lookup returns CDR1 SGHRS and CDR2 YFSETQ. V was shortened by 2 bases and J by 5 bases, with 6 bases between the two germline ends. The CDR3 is CASSFPLDTQYF. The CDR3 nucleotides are TGCGCCAGCAGCTTTCCATTAGATACGCAGTATTTT.

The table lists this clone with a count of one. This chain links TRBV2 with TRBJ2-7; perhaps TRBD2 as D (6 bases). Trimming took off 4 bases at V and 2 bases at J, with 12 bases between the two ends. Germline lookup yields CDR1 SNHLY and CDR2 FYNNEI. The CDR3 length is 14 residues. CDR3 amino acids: CASSANPGAYEQYF. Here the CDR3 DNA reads TGTGCCAGCAGTGCCAATCCGGGGGCCTACGAGCAGTACTTC.

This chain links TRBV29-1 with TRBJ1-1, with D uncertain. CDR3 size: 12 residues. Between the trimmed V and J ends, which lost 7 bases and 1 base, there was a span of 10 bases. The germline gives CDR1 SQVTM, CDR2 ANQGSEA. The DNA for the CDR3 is TGCAGCGGCTTCGAGGGGAACACTGAAGCTTTCTTT. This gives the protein CSGFEGNTEAFF. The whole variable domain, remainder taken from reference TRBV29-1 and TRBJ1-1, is SAVISQKPSRDICQRGTSLTIQCQVDSQVTMMFWYRQQPGQSLTLIATANQGSEATYESGFVIDKFPISRPNLTFSTLTVSNMSPEDSSIYLCSGFEGNTEAFFGQGTRLTVV.

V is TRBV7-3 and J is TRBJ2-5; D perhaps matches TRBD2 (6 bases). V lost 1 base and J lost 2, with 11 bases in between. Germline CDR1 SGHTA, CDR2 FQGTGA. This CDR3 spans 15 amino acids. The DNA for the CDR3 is TGTGCCAGCAGCTTAATCGCGGGACCGCAAGAGACCCAGTACTTC. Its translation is CASSLIAGPQETQYF.

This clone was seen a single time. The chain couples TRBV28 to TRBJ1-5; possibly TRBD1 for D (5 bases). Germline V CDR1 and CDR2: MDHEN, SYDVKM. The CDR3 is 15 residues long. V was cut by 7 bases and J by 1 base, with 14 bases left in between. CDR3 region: CASILGGGSNQPQHF. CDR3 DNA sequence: TGTGCCAGCATCCTTGGTGGGGGGAGCAATCAGCCCCAGCATTTT.

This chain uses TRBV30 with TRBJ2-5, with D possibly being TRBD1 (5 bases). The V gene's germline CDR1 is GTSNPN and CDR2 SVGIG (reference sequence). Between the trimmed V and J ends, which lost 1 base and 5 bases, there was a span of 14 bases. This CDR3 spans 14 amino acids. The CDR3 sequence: CAWSGVTVKETQYF. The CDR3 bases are TGTGCCTGGAGTGGAGTGACAGTGAAGGAGACCCAGTACTTC. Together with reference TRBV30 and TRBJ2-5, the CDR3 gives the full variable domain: SQTIHQWPATLVQPVGSPLSLECTVEGTSNPNLYWYRQAAGRGLQLLFYSVGIGQISSEVPQNLSASRPQDRQFILSSKKLLLSDSGFYLCAWSGVTVKETQYFGPGTRLLVL.

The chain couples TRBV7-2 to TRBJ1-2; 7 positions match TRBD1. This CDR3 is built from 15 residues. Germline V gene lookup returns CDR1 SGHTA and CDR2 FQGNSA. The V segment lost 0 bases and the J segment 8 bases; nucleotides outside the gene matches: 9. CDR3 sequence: CASSLAVGAGGGYTF. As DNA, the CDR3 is TGTGCCAGCAGCTTAGCGGTAGGGGCAGGGGGAGGCTACACCTTC.

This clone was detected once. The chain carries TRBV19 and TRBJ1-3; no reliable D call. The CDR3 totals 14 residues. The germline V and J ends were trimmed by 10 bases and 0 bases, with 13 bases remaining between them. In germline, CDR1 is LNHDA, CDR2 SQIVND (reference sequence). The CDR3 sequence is CATSAAGSGNTIYF. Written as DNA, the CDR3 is TGTGCCACCTCAGCGGCAGGCTCTGGAAACACCATATATTTT. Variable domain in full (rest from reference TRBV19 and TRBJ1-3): DGGITQSPKYLFRKEGQNVTLSCEQNLNHDAMYWYRQDPGQGLRLIYYSQIVNDFQKGDIAEGYSVSREKKESFPLTVTSAQKNPTAFYLCATSAAGSGNTIYFGEGSWLTVV.

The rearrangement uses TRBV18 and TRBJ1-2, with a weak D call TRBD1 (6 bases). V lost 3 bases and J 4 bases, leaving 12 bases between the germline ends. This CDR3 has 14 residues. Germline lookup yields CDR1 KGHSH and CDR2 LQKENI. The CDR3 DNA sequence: TGTGCCAGCTCACCCGCGAGGGGGGGCTATGGCTACACCTTC. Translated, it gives CASSPARGGYGYTF.

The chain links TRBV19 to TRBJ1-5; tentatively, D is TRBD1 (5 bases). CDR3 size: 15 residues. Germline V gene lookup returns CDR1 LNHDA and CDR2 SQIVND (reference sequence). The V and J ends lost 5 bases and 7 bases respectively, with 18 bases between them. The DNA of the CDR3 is TGTGCCAGTAGTCCGCAGGGTCCCCTAGGCCAGCCCCAGCATTTT. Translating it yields CASSPQGPLGQPQHF.

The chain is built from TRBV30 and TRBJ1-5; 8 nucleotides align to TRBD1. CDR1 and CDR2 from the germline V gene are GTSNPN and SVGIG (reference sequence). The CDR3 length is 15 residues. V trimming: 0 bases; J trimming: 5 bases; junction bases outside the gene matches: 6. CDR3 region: CAWSVHGQGYQPQHF. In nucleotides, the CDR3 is TGTGCCTGGAGTGTACATGGACAGGGATATCAGCCCCAGCATTTT. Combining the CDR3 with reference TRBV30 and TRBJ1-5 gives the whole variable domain SQTIHQWPATLVQPVGSPLSLECTVEGTSNPNLYWYRQAAGRGLQLLFYSVGIGQISSEVPQNLSASRPQDRQFILSSKKLLLSDSGFYLCAWSVHGQGYQPQHFGDGTRLSIL.

CDR3 sequence (DNA): TGTGCCAGCAGCCAAGAGGGGGCCGGGGGGGGATCCTACGAGCAGTACTTC. Translating gives CASSQEGAGGGSYEQYF. V usage is TRBV4-2 and J usage is TRBJ2-7, with 8 bases that match TRBD2. V was clipped by 0 bases and J by 1 base; unmatched bases: 8. The CDR3 has 17 amino acids. The germline CDR1 and CDR2 sequences are LGHNA and YNFKEQ.

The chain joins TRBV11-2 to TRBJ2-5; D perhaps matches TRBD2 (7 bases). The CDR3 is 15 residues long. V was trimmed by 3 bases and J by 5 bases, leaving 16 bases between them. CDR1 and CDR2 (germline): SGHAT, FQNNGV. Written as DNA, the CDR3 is TGTGCCAGCAGCTTGGGGGCGGGGGTGCAGGAGACCCAGTACTTC. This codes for CASSLGAGVQETQYF.

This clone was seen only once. CDR3: CASSPAGTGVGEQYF. In DNA, the CDR3 is TGTGCCAGCTCACCCGCCGGGACAGGGGTCGGCGAGCAGTACTTC. The V call is TRBV18, the J call TRBJ2-7, with 10 nucleotides matching TRBD1. The V gene's germline CDR1 is KGHSH and CDR2 LQKENI. Germline trimming cut 3 bases from V and 6 bases from J; bases unmatched to any gene: 8. The CDR3 covers 15 residues.

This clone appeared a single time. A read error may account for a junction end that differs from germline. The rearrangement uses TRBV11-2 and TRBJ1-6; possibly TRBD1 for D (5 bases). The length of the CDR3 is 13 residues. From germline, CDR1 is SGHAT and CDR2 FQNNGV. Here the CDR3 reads CASSQGYSSPLHF. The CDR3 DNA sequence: TGTGCCAGCAGCCAGGGATATAGTTCACCCCTCCACTTT.

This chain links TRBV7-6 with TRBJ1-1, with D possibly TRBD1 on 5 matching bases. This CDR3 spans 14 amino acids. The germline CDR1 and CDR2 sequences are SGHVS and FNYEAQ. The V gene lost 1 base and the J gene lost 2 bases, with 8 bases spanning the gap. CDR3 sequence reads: CASSLGGTNTEAFF. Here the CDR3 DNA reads TGTGCCAGCAGCTTAGGGGGGACTAACACTGAAGCTTTCTTT.

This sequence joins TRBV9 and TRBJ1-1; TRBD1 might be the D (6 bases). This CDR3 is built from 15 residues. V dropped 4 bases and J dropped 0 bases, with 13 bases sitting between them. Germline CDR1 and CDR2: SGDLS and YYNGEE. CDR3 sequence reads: CASSPRQVMNTEAFF. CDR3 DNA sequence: TGTGCCAGCAGCCCTCGACAGGTTATGAACACTGAAGCTTTCTTT.

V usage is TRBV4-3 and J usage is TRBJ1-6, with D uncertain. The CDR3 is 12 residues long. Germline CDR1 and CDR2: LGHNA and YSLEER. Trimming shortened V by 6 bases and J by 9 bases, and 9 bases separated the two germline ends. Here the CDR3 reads CASSAPGSPLHF. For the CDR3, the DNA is TGCGCCAGCAGTGCCCCGGGTTCACCCCTCCACTTT.

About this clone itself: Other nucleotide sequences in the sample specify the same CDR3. The CDR3 here is CASSAGQLNTEAFF. The CDR3 nucleotides read TGCGCCAGCAGCGCGGGACAGTTGAACACTGAAGCTTTCTTT. The genes are TRBV5-1 and TRBJ1-1; 7 bases match TRBD1. The CDR3 extends over 14 amino acids. The trim removed 4 bases at V and 0 bases at J, leaving 3 bases unmatched. From germline, CDR1 is SGHRS and CDR2 YFSETQ.

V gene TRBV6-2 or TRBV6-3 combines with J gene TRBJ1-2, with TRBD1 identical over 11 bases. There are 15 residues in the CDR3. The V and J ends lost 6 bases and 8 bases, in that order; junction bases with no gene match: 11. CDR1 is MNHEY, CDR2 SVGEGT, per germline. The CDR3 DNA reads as TGTGCCAGCAGCGGAAGGACAGGGGGCCTGGAAGGCTACACCTTC. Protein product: CASSGRTGGLEGYTF.

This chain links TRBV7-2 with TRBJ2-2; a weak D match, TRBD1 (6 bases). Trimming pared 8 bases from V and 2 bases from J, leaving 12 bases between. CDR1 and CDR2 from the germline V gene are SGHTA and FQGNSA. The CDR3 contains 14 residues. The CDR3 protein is CASPQGQNTGELFF. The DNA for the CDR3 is TGTGCCAGCCCGCAGGGACAAAACACCGGGGAGCTGTTTTTT.

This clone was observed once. This chain's CDR3 is CASSLHGLAGGKDTQYF. In nucleotides, the CDR3 is TGTGCCAGCAGCTTACATGGGCTAGCGGGGGGCAAAGATACGCAGTATTTT. V is TRBV11-3 and J is TRBJ2-3; 11 bases match TRBD2. J was trimmed by 5 bases and V by 2 bases; bases with no gene match: 9. Germline V gene data show CDR1 as SGHNT and CDR2 as YENEEA. This CDR3 contains 17 residues.

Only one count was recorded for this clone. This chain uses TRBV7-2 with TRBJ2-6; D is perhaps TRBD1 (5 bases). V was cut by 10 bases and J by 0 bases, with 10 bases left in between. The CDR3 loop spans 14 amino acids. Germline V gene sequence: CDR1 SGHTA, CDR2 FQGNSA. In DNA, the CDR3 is TGTGCCATTGACAGACGCTCTGGGGCCAACGTCCTGACTTTC. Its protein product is CAIDRRSGANVLTF.

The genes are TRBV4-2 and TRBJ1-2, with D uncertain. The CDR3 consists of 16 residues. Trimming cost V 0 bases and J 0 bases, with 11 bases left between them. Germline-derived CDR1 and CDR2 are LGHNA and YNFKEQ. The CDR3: CASSQDYRGPNYGYTF. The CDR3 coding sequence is TGTGCCAGCAGCCAAGATTATCGGGGTCCTAACTATGGCTACACCTTC.